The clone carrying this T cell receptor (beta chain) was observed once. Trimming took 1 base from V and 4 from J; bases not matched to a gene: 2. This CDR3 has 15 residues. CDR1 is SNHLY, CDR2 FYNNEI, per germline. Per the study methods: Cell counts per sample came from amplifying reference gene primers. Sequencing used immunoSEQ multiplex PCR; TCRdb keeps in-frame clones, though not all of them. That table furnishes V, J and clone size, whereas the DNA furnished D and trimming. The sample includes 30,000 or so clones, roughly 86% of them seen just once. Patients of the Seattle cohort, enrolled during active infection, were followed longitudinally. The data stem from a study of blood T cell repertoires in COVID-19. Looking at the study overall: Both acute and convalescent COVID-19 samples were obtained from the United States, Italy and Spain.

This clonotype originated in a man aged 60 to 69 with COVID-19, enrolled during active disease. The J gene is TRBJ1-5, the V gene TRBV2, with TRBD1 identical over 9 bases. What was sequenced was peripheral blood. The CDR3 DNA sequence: TGTGCCAGCAGTGAAGGGGACAGGGATAATCAGCCCCAGCATTTT. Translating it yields CASSEGDRDNQPQHF.